This entry is about one TCR beta chain. Germline trimming cut 2 bases from V and 5 bases from J; bases unmatched to any gene: 7. This CDR3 spans 16 amino acids. CDR1 SGHTA and CDR2 FQGTGA come from the germline V gene. This specimen belongs to a study of technical replicates of blood from several donors. Assay used: immunoSEQ multiplex PCR; TCRdb lists only in-frame clones, some missing. The table lists 66,000 or so clones, 85% to 90% of them singletons, with approximately 4.5% in the top ten. Source material: PBMCs. This receptor was taken from a human donor in good health. Some clones in this sample may be carry-over from other donors' samples. The chain is built from TRBV7-3 and TRBJ2-2, with 8 bases identical to TRBD2. CDR3 nucleotides: TGTGCCAGCAGCTTATATGGGACTAGGTATACCGGGGAGCTGTTTTTT. Protein sequence: CASSLYGTRYTGELFF.